These T cell receptor beta chains were read from a single sample in a study of T cells in Graves' hyperthyroidism and ophthalmopathy. TCRdb itself ran the multiplex PCR reads through MiXCR, one entry per CDR3 protein. This table has about 480,000 distinct CDR3 sequences, roughly 24% appearing once. The sequenced material came from blood. These receptors originate from a woman aged 25 to 39 with Graves' ophthalmopathy. Each CDR3 is given with its conserved first and last residue. Fields, in order: V gene, CDR3 length, J gene, CDR3 protein.

TRBV7-2	15	TRBJ2-5	CASSLNRELWETQYF
TRBV20-1	13	TRBJ1-1	CSARHDLNTEAFF
TRBV12-5	15	TRBJ2-2	CASAKDYPNTGELFF
TRBV5-1	16	TRBJ2-2	CASSPYGTYDTGELFF
TRBV6-2/TRBV6-3	17	TRBJ2-7	CASSYGPRGTGGYEQYF
TRBV7-3	18	TRBJ2-4	CASSPKPTGKIAKNIQYF
TRBV6-1	13	TRBJ1-6	CASSDQNNSPLHF
TRBV6-2/TRBV6-3	16	TRBJ2-7	CASSTPLRDRDYEQYF
TRBV6-1	13	TRBJ1-1	CASTPPQGTEAFF
TRBV27	15	TRBJ1-2	CASSLRQGYPYGYTF
TRBV12-3/TRBV12-4	14	TRBJ1-5	CASRFHPSNQPQHF
TRBV6-2/TRBV6-3	16	TRBJ2-7	CASSYGLAGGSYEQYF
TRBV2	14	TRBJ2-7	CASKRTSGTYEQYF
TRBV4-3	15	TRBJ2-7	CASSQNSGLTYEQYF
TRBV30	15	TRBJ2-5	CAWSAPTSILETQYF
TRBV7-2	15	TRBJ1-2	CASSDERRGGYGYTF
TRBV7-9	14	TRBJ2-7	CASSLAGAGYEQYF
TRBV28	14	TRBJ1-1	CASCRPGANTEAFF
TRBV6-5	16	TRBJ2-7	CASSFSGGGPSYEQYF
TRBV12-3/TRBV12-4	13	TRBJ1-1	CASRRKENTEAFF
TRBV10-3	14	TRBJ2-7	CAIKGTHDPYEQYF
TRBV10-3	19	TRBJ1-1	CAISRDPLAGQGSSTEAFF
TRBV6-2/TRBV6-3	11	TRBJ1-1	CASSYIGEAFF
TRBV28	15	TRBJ2-7	CASSSFSMRVYEQYF
TRBV7-8	17	TRBJ2-5	CASTPRLGQGSRETQYF
TRBV2	15	TRBJ1-1	CASGWDVAVNTEAFF
TRBV6-1	16	TRBJ2-7	CASSGWRFRVFYEQYF
TRBV2	13	TRBJ2-5	CASRVTGMETQYF
TRBV7-9	13	TRBJ2-7	CASSPPDKSEQYF
TRBV12-3/TRBV12-4	16	TRBJ2-7	CASSWMGQPKTYEQYF
TRBV4-1	15	TRBJ1-1	CASSPATGKNTEAFF
TRBV7-3	13	TRBJ2-7	CASRLNGNYEQYF
TRBV28	11	TRBJ1-1	CASSEDRGAFF
TRBV29-1	11	TRBJ1-1	CSVDKNTEAFF
TRBV7-2	14	TRBJ2-5	CASSLVHGSGAQYF